The 2 T cell receptor beta chains listed next were all sequenced from one sample in a study of T cells in localized non-small cell lung cancer. Sequenced by immunoSEQ multiplex PCR; TCRdb stores in-frame clones only, minus some. The data hold about 48,000 clones, with around three quarters observed a single time. The source material was peripheral blood, sampled before any cancer treatment. Receptor source: a man between 40 and 70 years old with stage I squamous cell lung carcinoma.

The chain couples TRBV30 to TRBJ1-5; tentative D call: TRBD1 (6 bases). Looked up from germline, CDR1 is GTSNPN and CDR2 is SVGIG (reference sequence). This CDR3 region has 15 residues. V gave up 0 bases and J gave up 1 base, with 10 bases separating them. CDR3 in amino acids: CAWSVGGRSNQPQHF. In nucleotides, the CDR3 is TGTGCCTGGAGTGTAGGGGGAAGGAGCAATCAGCCCCAGCATTTT.

A single count supports this clone. This chain joins TRBV14 and TRBJ1-6; 7 bases align to TRBD1. Germline-derived CDR1 and CDR2 are SGHDN and FVKESK. This CDR3 has 14 residues. V was clipped by 3 bases and J by 6 bases; unmatched bases: 2. The CDR3 loop reads CASSQGQLNSPLHF. CDR3 nucleotide sequence: TGTGCCAGCAGCCAGGGACAGCTTAATTCACCCCTCCACTTT.